Below, 23 T cell receptor beta chains from the same sample are listed, as sequenced in a study of T cells after yellow fever vaccination. From the 5' RACE reads, TCRdb called clonotypes with MiXCR, one entry per CDR3 protein. The sample lists 300,000 to 400,000 distinct CDR3 sequences, almost 4% occurring once. This sample comprised PBMCs, obtained 5 days after the yellow fever booster vaccination. Source of these receptors: a young man who received the YFV17D yellow fever vaccine.

This rearrangement joins TRBV6-6 to TRBJ2-1, with 10 nucleotides matching TRBD2. After removal of 6 bases from V and 5 bases from J, the junction contained 4 bases not matched to a gene. The V gene's germline CDR1 is MNHNY and CDR2 SVGAGI (reference sequence). This CDR3 contains 14 residues. CDR3 sequence (DNA): TGTGCCAGCAGGCTCAGCGGGGGGGACAATGAGCAGTTCTTC. Translated: CASRLSGGDNEQFF.

The chain joins TRBV4-3 to TRBJ2-1; D is undetermined. Trimming stripped 0 bases from V and 2 bases from J, with 11 bases between. The CDR3 totals 16 residues. Germline V lookup: CDR1 LGHNA, CDR2 YSLEER. The CDR3 region has the DNA TGCGCCAGCAGCCAAGAGGGTGGTTTGCCCTACAATGAGCAGTTCTTC. Translation gives CASSQEGGLPYNEQFF.

The chain joins TRBV5-1 to TRBJ1-2; 7 positions agree with TRBD1. Germline V lookup: CDR1 SGHRS, CDR2 YFSETQ. The CDR3 runs to 15 residues. Trimming removed 0 bases from V and 3 bases from J; junction bases left unmatched: 5. The CDR3 region is CASSLGTGIYYGYTF. DNA for the CDR3: TGCGCCAGCAGCTTGGGGACAGGCATCTACTATGGCTACACCTTC. The whole variable domain, remainder taken from reference TRBV5-1 and TRBJ1-2, is KAGVTQTPRYLIKTRGQQVTLSCSPISGHRSVSWYQQTPGQGLQFLFEYFSETQRNKGNFPGRFSGRQFSNSRSEMNVSTLELGDSALYLCASSLGTGIYYGYTFGSGTRLTVV.

This clonotype has ten or more counts. The V call is TRBV6-2 or TRBV6-3, the J call TRBJ2-3; a weak D match, TRBD1 (6 bases). The CDR3 runs 15 residues. Germline V gene lookup returns CDR1 MNHEY and CDR2 SVGEGT. Trimming stripped 2 bases from V and 5 bases from J, with 14 bases between. In nucleotides, the CDR3 is TGTGCCAGCAGTTACGCAGACAGGTTCGGAGATACGCAGTATTTT. Amino acids: CASSYADRFGDTQYF.

This chain connects TRBV5-4 to TRBJ2-3; 8 nucleotides align to TRBD2. CDR1 SGHNT and CDR2 YYREEE come from the germline V gene (reference sequence). The CDR3 extends over 17 amino acids. Trimming took 1 base from V and 0 from J; bases not matched to a gene: 7. The CDR3 reads CASSLKSGGASTDTQYF. As DNA, the CDR3 is TGTGCCAGCAGCTTGAAGAGCGGGGGAGCTAGCACAGATACGCAGTATTTT.

This clonotype was seen ten or more times. The chain joins TRBV24-1 to TRBJ2-1; D is possibly TRBD1 (6 bases). The CDR3 spans 13 residues. The germline V and J ends were trimmed by 2 bases and 7 bases, with 8 bases remaining between them. CDR1 is KGHDR, CDR2 SFDVKD, per germline. This CDR3 is CATSDWQGNEQFF. CDR3 nucleotide sequence: TGTGCCACCAGTGATTGGCAGGGGAATGAGCAGTTCTTC.

A few counts support this clonotype. This CDR3 is CSVRARVGDTEAFF. The CDR3 DNA reads TGCAGCGTTAGGGCCAGGGTAGGGGACACTGAAGCTTTCTTT. V and J are TRBV29-1 and TRBJ1-1, with D possibly being TRBD1 (5 bases). Trimming shortened V by 5 bases and J by 3 bases, and 16 bases separated the two germline ends. Germline CDR1 reads SQVTM; CDR2 reads ANQGSEA. The CDR3 is 14 residues long.

As concerns this clonotype: One base away lies a much larger clone, so this may be a sequencing read error. The chain carries TRBV7-9 and TRBJ2-7; no clear D. CDR1 and CDR2 (germline): SEHNR, FQNEAQ (reference sequence). The ends were cut back, 5 bases at V and 6 bases at J, with 32 bases in the middle. This CDR3 has 19 residues. In DNA form, the CDR3 reads TGTGCCAGCAGCCCTTCGGTGGCATCGACCTTTTATTCTCGTGGCGAGCAGTACTTC. Translation: CASSPSVASTFYSRGEQYF. Full variable domain (outside the CDR3, taken from reference TRBV7-9 and TRBJ2-7): DTGVSQNPRHKITKRGQNVTFRCDPISEHNRLYWYRQTLGQGPEFLTYFQNEAQLEKSRLLSDRFSAERPKGSFSTLEIQRTEQGDSAMYLCASSPSVASTFYSRGEQYFGPGTRLTVT.

This clonotype has a handful of counts. The chain has TRBV30 and TRBJ1-5; D is undetermined. CDR1 GTSNPN and CDR2 SVGIG come from the germline V gene (reference sequence). V shed 0 bases and J shed 6 bases, with 9 bases lying between them. The CDR3 consists of 13 residues. The CDR3 region has the DNA TGTGCCTGGAGTGTACAAGGAACTCAGCCCCAGCATTTT. Its translation is CAWSVQGTQPQHF.

In this sample, this clonotype turned up many times. The chain couples TRBV5-1 to TRBJ2-1, with 15 bases aligning to TRBD2. The CDR3 runs to 16 residues. Germline-derived CDR1 and CDR2 are SGHRS and YFSETQ. V lost 0 bases, J lost 7 bases, and 2 bases stayed unmatched. CDR3 DNA: TGCGCCAGCAGCTTGGGGACTAGCGGGGGGGAGAATGAGCAGTTCTTC. Translated, it gives CASSLGTSGGENEQFF. The variable domain in full, with the rest retrieved from reference TRBV5-1 and TRBJ2-1, is KAGVTQTPRYLIKTRGQQVTLSCSPISGHRSVSWYQQTPGQGLQFLFEYFSETQRNKGNFPGRFSGRQFSNSRSEMNVSTLELGDSALYLCASSLGTSGGENEQFFGPGTRLTVL.

This clonotype came up many times. The chain uses TRBV5-1 and TRBJ2-7; D is unresolved. Germline values: CDR1 SGHRS, CDR2 YFSETQ. Trimming removed 2 bases from V and 6 bases from J, with 12 bases in between. The CDR3 contains 13 residues. CDR3 in DNA: TGCGCCAGCAGCTTCTCCCCCTGGAGCGAGCAGTACTTC. Its translation is CASSFSPWSEQYF.

Ten or more counts support this clonotype. The rearrangement links TRBV5-1 to TRBJ2-7; a weak D match, TRBD2 (6 bases). V lost 4 bases and J 6 bases, leaving 17 bases between the germline ends. The CDR3 is made up of 14 amino acids. Germline-derived CDR1 and CDR2 are SGHRS and YFSETQ. CDR3 protein: CASSRTEGLGEQYF. CDR3 nucleotides: TGCGCCAGCAGCCGGACGGAGGGCCTCGGCGAGCAGTACTTC.

This clonotype was observed at least ten times. The chain has TRBV5-1 and TRBJ1-5; unclear D gene. Trimming stripped 4 bases from V and 7 bases from J, with 12 bases between. Looked up from germline, CDR1 is SGHRS and CDR2 is YFSETQ. This CDR3 spans 13 amino acids. Written as DNA, the CDR3 is TGCGCCAGCAGCACCCTCGGTGGGCAGCCCCAGCATTTT. Amino acid sequence: CASSTLGGQPQHF.

This clonotype occurred a few times. The chain joins TRBV7-2 to TRBJ2-3, with D maybe TRBD2 (5 bases). CDR1 SGHTA and CDR2 FQGNSA come from the germline V gene. Trimming shortened V by 5 bases and J by 2 bases, and 11 bases separated the two germline ends. CDR3 length equals 14 residues. The CDR3 spells CASSPGIYTDTQYF. CDR3 sequence (DNA): TGTGCCAGCAGCCCGGGGATTTACACAGATACGCAGTATTTT.

The chain has TRBV7-2 and TRBJ1-5, with TRBD1 matching 7 bases. V lost 5 bases to trimming and J lost 7 bases; unmatched junction nucleotides: 8. The CDR3 totals 14 residues. From germline, CDR1 is SGHTA and CDR2 FQGNSA. The CDR3 bases are TGTGCCAGCAGCCCTCGACAGGGAGAGCAGCCCCAGCATTTT. This codes for CASSPRQGEQPQHF.

This clonotype was recorded at least ten times. V and J are TRBV12-3 or TRBV12-4 and TRBJ2-3, with D unresolved. The germline V and J ends were trimmed by 4 bases and 6 bases, with 5 bases remaining between them. CDR3 size: 11 residues. In DNA, the CDR3 is TGTGCCAGCAGTTCATCGGATACGCAGTATTTT. It translates to CASSSSDTQYF.

J is TRBJ2-2 and V is TRBV20-1, with unresolved D. The germline gives CDR1 DFQATT, CDR2 SNEGSKA (reference sequence). The CDR3 has 13 residues. Trimming removed 0 bases from V and 4 bases from J, with 6 bases in between. CDR3 nucleotide sequence: TGCAGTGCTAGAGATCAAAGCACCGGGGAGCTGTTTTTT. Amino acid sequence: CSARDQSTGELFF.

This clonotype has a handful of counts. The chain's CDR3 is CAIRQGPRMNTEAFF. DNA for the CDR3: TGTGCCATCAGACAGGGGCCGAGGATGAACACTGAAGCTTTCTTT. J is TRBJ1-1 and V is TRBV10-3; TRBD1 agrees at 7 bases. J gave up 0 bases and V 6 bases, and 7 bases lay outside the gene matches. Germline V gives CDR1 ENHRY, CDR2 SYGVKD. The CDR3 runs to 15 residues.

This clonotype was seen repeatedly, ten times or more. The chain is built from TRBV6-5 and TRBJ2-5, with D possibly being TRBD1 or TRBD2 (5 bases each). Germline V gene data show CDR1 as MNHEY and CDR2 as SVGAGI. V gave up 7 bases and J gave up 2 bases, with 11 bases separating them. The length of the CDR3 is 13 residues. The CDR3 loop reads CASTRGEQETQYF. As DNA, the CDR3 is TGTGCCAGCACCCGAGGGGAGCAAGAGACCCAGTACTTC.

Only a few counts were recorded for this clonotype. This chain connects TRBV27 to TRBJ2-5, with D unresolved. Germline values: CDR1 MNHEY, CDR2 SMNVEV (reference sequence). The CDR3 covers 13 residues. The ends were cut back, 6 bases at V and 4 bases at J, with 12 bases in the middle. For the CDR3, the DNA is TGTGCCAGCAGGGCCAGCCTGTTAGAGACCCAGTACTTC. Translating it yields CASRASLLETQYF.

The gene calls are TRBV7-2 and TRBJ2-1, with 10 bases that match TRBD2. The CDR3 is 15 amino acids. V lost 6 bases and J lost 7; bases outside the gene matches: 9. Germline assignment: CDR1 SGHTA and CDR2 FQGNSA. In nucleotides, the CDR3 is TGTGCCAGCAGGATCGCTAGCGGGGGAGTAAATGAGCAGTTCTTC. Translating gives CASRIASGGVNEQFF.

This clonotype showed up just a few times. The chain links TRBV15 to TRBJ1-1, with a possible D match to TRBD1 (5 bases). CDR3 length equals 13 residues. CDR1 and CDR2 from the germline V gene are LNHNV and YYDKDF (reference sequence). V lost 8 bases and J 1 base, leaving 11 bases between the germline ends. CDR3 residues: CATGHDTNTEAFF. CDR3 in DNA: TGTGCCACCGGACATGACACGAACACTGAAGCTTTCTTT.

This chain links TRBV28 with TRBJ2-3; no reliable D call. The CDR3 runs 17 residues. Germline CDR1 reads MDHEN; CDR2 reads SYDVKM. V shed 2 bases and J shed 0 bases, with 15 bases lying between them. The CDR3 protein is CASSLSFPISSTDTQYF. In DNA, the CDR3 is TGTGCCAGCAGTTTAAGTTTCCCGATTTCTAGCACAGATACGCAGTATTTT.